This record looks at one T cell receptor beta chain sequence and its context. Libraries were prepared by immunoSEQ multiplex PCR; TCRdb keeps only in-frame clonotypes and omits some of them. The table has tens of thousands of clones, under 90% seen once. The CDR3 loop spans 16 amino acids. Germline assignment: CDR1 MGHRA and CDR2 YSYEKL. V lost 3 bases, J lost 1 base, and 4 bases stayed unmatched. Urothelial carcinoma in patients was locally advanced or metastatic. This entry belongs to a study of PD-L1 blockade in urothelial cancer. The specimen comprised PBMCs, sampled around atezolizumab (anti-PD-L1) treatment. The origin of this receptor is a man between 65 and 85 years old with urothelial cancer. The gene calls are TRBV4-1 and TRBJ2-2; 8 bases map to TRBD1. Here the CDR3 reads CASSHTGGWNTGELFF. DNA of the CDR3: TGCGCCAGCAGCCACACAGGGGGTTGGAACACCGGGGAGCTGTTTTTT.